These 20 T cell receptor beta chains originate from one sample sequenced in a study of blood T cell repertoires in COVID-19. TCRdb's copy holds only in-frame clones and misses some; the assay was immunoSEQ multiplex PCR. The sample shows approximately 390,000 clones, around nine tenths of them seen only once. The sequenced material came from PBMCs or T cells enriched from blood (not recorded which). The receptors stem from a woman aged 50 to 60 who had recovered from COVID-19.

The chain couples TRBV25-1 to TRBJ1-1, with D hard to call. This CDR3 contains 14 residues. Germline V gene lookup returns CDR1 MGHDK and CDR2 SYGVNS. V was clipped by 1 base and J by 1 base, with 7 bases between them. CDR3 nucleotides: TGTGCCAGCAGTGAATTTTCCGGGAACACTGAAGCTTTCTTT. Its translation: CASSEFSGNTEAFF.

Regarding this clone: Other DNA sequences in this sample translate to the same CDR3. The chain couples TRBV7-9 to TRBJ2-1; maybe TRBD1 (6 bases). Germline V lookup: CDR1 SEHNR, CDR2 FQNEAQ (reference sequence). CDR3 length: 15 amino acids. V shed 5 bases and J shed 0 bases, with 11 bases lying between them. Here the CDR3 DNA reads TGTGCCAGCAGCCCACAGGGCAGCTCCTACAATGAGCAGTTCTTC. This translates into CASSPQGSSYNEQFF.

This clone was seen a single time. The chain employs TRBV4-1 and TRBJ1-1; D is ambiguous. CDR1 is MGHRA and CDR2 is YSYEKL in the germline V gene. Trimming took off 4 bases at V and 2 bases at J, with 8 bases between the two ends. The CDR3 spans 13 residues. The CDR3 sequence is CASSPSDNTEAFF. CDR3 nucleotide sequence: TGCGCCAGCAGCCCTTCAGATAACACTGAAGCTTTCTTT.

The chain recombines TRBV7-2 with TRBJ2-2; 8 bases agree with TRBD2. The CDR3 is 14 amino acids. Trimming removed 2 bases from V and 7 bases from J; junction bases left unmatched: 3. The germline CDR1 and CDR2 sequences are SGHTA and FQGNSA. The CDR3 nucleotides are TGTGCCAGCAGCTTAAGCGGGGGAGTCGGGGAGCTGTTTTTT. Translation gives CASSLSGGVGELFF.

The chain recombines TRBV4-3 with TRBJ2-2; weak D call: TRBD1 (5 bases). Germline V gene data show CDR1 as LGHNA and CDR2 as YSLEER. V gave up 0 bases and J gave up 4 bases, with 12 bases separating them. The CDR3 spans 16 residues. CDR3 DNA sequence: TGCGCCAGCAGCCAAGATGCAGGGTGGACCACCGGGGAGCTGTTTTTT. Its protein product is CASSQDAGWTTGELFF.

This chain links TRBV3-1 (or the pseudogene TRBV3-2) with TRBJ1-2, with D tentatively TRBD1 (5 bases). V was trimmed by 3 bases and J by 8 bases, leaving 13 bases between them. CDR3 size: 13 residues. CDR1 is LGHDT, CDR2 YNNKEL, per germline (reference sequence). CDR3 DNA: TGTGCCAGCAGCCAGCTAGGGGCAGAAGGCTACACCTTC. Translated, it gives CASSQLGAEGYTF.

The chain recombines TRBV18 with TRBJ2-7, with 7 positions matching TRBD2. V shed 3 bases, J shed 3 bases, and the junction held 5 bases outside the gene matches. The germline V gene has CDR1 KGHSH and CDR2 LQKENI. The CDR3 sequence is 14 residues long. The CDR3 here is CASSPERDFYEQYF. In DNA form, the CDR3 reads TGTGCCAGCTCACCCGAGCGGGACTTCTACGAGCAGTACTTC.

V is TRBV4-1 and J is TRBJ1-2, with D unresolved. Germline CDR1 is MGHRA and CDR2 is YSYEKL. This CDR3 spans 15 amino acids. Trimming took off 0 bases at V and 4 bases at J, with 12 bases between the two ends. CDR3 sequence (DNA): TGCGCCAGCAGCCAAGAGGTGGCGGAGCCCTATGGCTACACCTTC. Protein sequence: CASSQEVAEPYGYTF.

V usage is TRBV3-1 (or the pseudogene TRBV3-2) and J usage is TRBJ1-5; 7 bases agree with TRBD1. The CDR3 extends over 15 amino acids. With 3 bases clipped from V and 2 bases from J, the junction kept 4 bases outside the gene matches. The germline gives CDR1 LGHDT, CDR2 YNNKEL (reference sequence). CDR3 sequence: CASSHSDRGNQPQHF. The CDR3 nucleotides read TGTGCCAGCAGCCATTCCGACAGGGGCAATCAGCCCCAGCATTTT.

This clone was seen a handful of times. The CDR3 DNA reads TGCAGTGCTAGTTTGGCCCCCTCTGGAAACACCATATATTTT. Translating gives CSASLAPSGNTIYF. This chain connects TRBV20-1 to TRBJ1-3; D uncertain. Trimming pared 3 bases from V and 0 bases from J, leaving 9 bases between. Looked up from germline, CDR1 is DFQATT and CDR2 is SNEGSKA (reference sequence). The CDR3 sequence is 14 residues long.

At least ten counts were recorded for this clone. Different DNA sequences within this sample yield the same CDR3. The chain employs TRBV6-1 and TRBJ2-1; 11 bases align to TRBD2. The germline V gene encodes CDR1 MNHNS and CDR2 SASEGT. The V segment lost 2 bases and the J segment 0 bases; nucleotides outside the gene matches: 3. The CDR3 length is 17 residues. The CDR3 loop reads CASSETSGGSSYNEQFF. The DNA for the CDR3 is TGTGCCAGCAGTGAAACTAGCGGGGGCTCCTCCTACAATGAGCAGTTCTTC.

V gene TRBV24-1 combines with J gene TRBJ2-1, with 12 bases that match TRBD1. Germline V gene sequence: CDR1 KGHDR, CDR2 SFDVKD. CDR3 length: 16 residues. J lost 6 bases, V lost 4 bases, and 6 bases had no gene match. DNA for the CDR3: TGTGCCACCAGTGACCAGGGACAGGGGGCCGGCAATGAGCAGTTCTTC. Translating it yields CATSDQGQGAGNEQFF.

The chain couples TRBV10-3 to TRBJ2-7; 7 bases are a match to TRBD1. V dropped 6 bases and J dropped 3; count of bases not matched to a gene: 8. From germline, CDR1 is ENHRY and CDR2 SYGVKD. The length of the CDR3 is 14 residues. The CDR3: CAISPTGLSYEQYF. DNA of the CDR3: TGTGCCATCAGCCCGACAGGGTTGAGCTACGAGCAGTACTTC.

This clone was detected only a few times. The same CDR3 can be traced to other DNA sequences in this sample. The chain joins TRBV3-1 (or the pseudogene TRBV3-2) to TRBJ2-7; 8 nucleotides align to TRBD1. Germline assignment: CDR1 LGHDT and CDR2 YNNKEL (reference sequence). V dropped 4 bases and J dropped 4; count of bases not matched to a gene: 3. The CDR3 has 13 amino acids. CDR3: CASSLQGAYEQYF. For the CDR3, the DNA is TGTGCCAGCAGCCTTCAGGGGGCGTACGAGCAGTACTTC.

The chain's CDR3 is CASSLYAPGQGNQPQHF. CDR3 sequence (DNA): TGTGCCAGCTCACTTTATGCACCGGGACAGGGAAATCAGCCCCAGCATTTT. The chain is built from TRBV18 and TRBJ1-5; 9 positions agree with TRBD1. V lost 4 bases and J lost 4; bases outside the gene matches: 11. This CDR3 region has 17 residues. Germline values: CDR1 KGHSH, CDR2 LQKENI.

The chain couples TRBV4-3 to TRBJ1-3, with TRBD1 identical over 7 bases. The CDR3 runs to 15 residues. The germline V gene encodes CDR1 LGHNA and CDR2 YSLEER. V shed 3 bases and J 1 base; nucleotides not matched to a gene: 3. For the CDR3, the DNA is TGCGCCAGCAGCCACAGCAGGGGGTCTGGAAACACCATATATTTT. This codes for CASSHSRGSGNTIYF.

The chain combines TRBV2 with TRBJ2-7; maybe TRBD1 (7 bases). Trimming removed 7 bases at V and 2 bases at J, with 15 bases between. The CDR3 extends over 14 amino acids. The germline gives CDR1 SNHLY, CDR2 FYNNEI. The CDR3 coding sequence is TGTGCCAGCATCAGGCGGGACAGCCCCTACGAGCAGTACTTC. Its translation: CASIRRDSPYEQYF.

This clone was detected only once. The chain is built from TRBV5-1 and TRBJ1-2; no clear D. The CDR3 sequence is 12 residues long. The germline CDR1 and CDR2 sequences are SGHRS and YFSETQ. Deletions cut 3 bases from V and 7 bases from J, with 10 bases between. CDR3 bases: TGCGCCAGCAGCTCTACTATGGGTGGCTACACCTTC. It translates to CASSSTMGGYTF.

In its sample, this clone was seen once. Written as DNA, the CDR3 is TGTGCCAGCACTTTCGGGAGGGAGCTAGCCTATGGCTACACCTTC. Translating gives CASTFGRELAYGYTF. This chain links TRBV2 with TRBJ1-2, with D hard to call. V was pared by 7 bases and J by 4 bases, with 19 bases between. Germline values: CDR1 SNHLY, CDR2 FYNNEI. The CDR3 has 15 residues.

This chain's CDR3 is CASSQVTGSGNTIYF. The CDR3 nucleotides read TGCGCCAGCAGCCAAGTGACAGGGTCTGGAAACACCATATATTTT. V is TRBV4-3 and J is TRBJ1-3; TRBD1 aligns across 7 bases. V was clipped by 1 base and J by 1 base; unmatched bases: 1. The CDR3 length is 15 residues. Germline V CDR1 and CDR2: LGHNA, YSLEER.